Listed below are T cell receptor beta chains from one sample, sequenced in a study of T-cell reconstitution after alpha-beta-depleted transplantation in children. TCRdb independently ran MiXCR on the PCR reads; one entry per CDR3 protein. The sample records approximately 150,000 distinct CDR3 sequences, 8% to 10% being singletons. Sequencing was performed on PBMCs, mostly from graft donor cells, taken 180 days after TCRalphabeta/CD19-depleted stem cell transplant. The receptor source for this set is a female patient aged 2-9 years who had a stem cell transplant for congenital amegakaryocytic thrombocytopenia, so the T cells may come from the graft donor. Both conserved end residues are part of each CDR3. The D gene is left open where the match is weak. Clone size is given for some rows only: seen once, a few or many times, or a class if the clone is expanded.

d_gene: .; v_gene: TRBV27; abundance: .; j_gene: TRBJ1-4; CDR3aa: CASSFGGDEKLFF; CDR3nt: TGTGCCAGCAGTTTTGGAGGGGACGAAAAACTGTTTTTT
d_gene: TRBD1; v_gene: TRBV29-1; abundance: few; j_gene: TRBJ2-7; CDR3aa: CSVEAGGEAEQYF; CDR3nt: TGCAGCGTTGAGGCAGGGGGTGAGGCCGAGCAGTACTTC
d_gene: .; v_gene: TRBV6-2/TRBV6-3; abundance: few; j_gene: TRBJ2-7; CDR3aa: CASSYSARDGYEQYF; CDR3nt: TGTGCCAGCAGTTACTCAGCCCGGGACGGTTACGAGCAGTACTTC
d_gene: TRBD1; v_gene: TRBV7-2; abundance: few; j_gene: TRBJ1-2; CDR3aa: CASSLAGRGLYGYTF; CDR3nt: TGTGCCAGCAGCTTAGCTGGCAGGGGGCTCTATGGCTACACCTTC
d_gene: .; v_gene: TRBV7-2; abundance: many; j_gene: TRBJ2-2; CDR3aa: CASSRGLANTGELFF; CDR3nt: TGTGCCAGCAGCCGCGGCTTAGCGAACACCGGGGAGCTGTTTTTT
d_gene: .; v_gene: TRBV20-1; abundance: many; j_gene: TRBJ2-5; CDR3aa: CSAPGGPQETQYF; CDR3nt: TGCAGTGCTCCCGGCGGGCCCCAAGAGACCCAGTACTTC
d_gene: .; v_gene: TRBV4-1; abundance: .; j_gene: TRBJ2-2; CDR3aa: CASSQEGRLNTGELFF; CDR3nt: TGCGCCAGCAGCCAAGAGGGACGGCTGAACACCGGGGAGCTGTTTTTT
d_gene: .; v_gene: TRBV9; abundance: many; j_gene: TRBJ2-5; CDR3aa: CASSLGELETQYF; CDR3nt: TGTGCCAGCTCCCTTGGGGAGTTGGAGACCCAGTACTTC
d_gene: .; v_gene: TRBV21-1; abundance: few; j_gene: TRBJ2-2; CDR3aa: CASSKGRGRGDTGELFF; CDR3nt: TGTGCCAGCAGCAAAGGGCGTGGAAGGGGGGACACCGGGGAGCTGTTTTTT
d_gene: .; v_gene: TRBV5-1; abundance: few; j_gene: TRBJ1-6; CDR3aa: CASSLSRYNSPLHF; CDR3nt: TGCGCCAGCAGCTTGTCCAGGTATAATTCACCCCTCCACTTT
d_gene: TRBD2; v_gene: TRBV10-3; abundance: many; j_gene: TRBJ2-1; CDR3aa: CAISDTTERGSYNEQFF; CDR3nt: TGTGCCATCAGTGATACGACTGAGCGGGGCTCCTACAATGAGCAGTTCTTC
d_gene: .; v_gene: TRBV24-1; abundance: .; j_gene: TRBJ1-2; CDR3aa: CATSDEGNYGYTF; CDR3nt: TGTGCCACCAGTGATGAGGGAAACTATGGCTACACCTTC
d_gene: .; v_gene: TRBV20-1; abundance: .; j_gene: TRBJ2-2; CDR3aa: CSATSGTRYTGELFF; CDR3nt: TGCAGTGCTACCTCCGGGACCCGGTACACCGGGGAGCTGTTTTTT
d_gene: .; v_gene: TRBV20-1; abundance: many; j_gene: TRBJ2-3; CDR3aa: CSAKITRDTQYF; CDR3nt: TGCAGTGCTAAGATTACACGTGATACGCAGTATTTT
d_gene: .; v_gene: TRBV6-5; abundance: .; j_gene: TRBJ1-3; CDR3aa: CASRKDGVSGNTIYF; CDR3nt: TGTGCCAGCAGAAAGGACGGGGTCTCGGGAAACACCATATATTTT
d_gene: .; v_gene: TRBV18; abundance: .; j_gene: TRBJ2-2; CDR3aa: CASSPPRWAERTGELFF; CDR3nt: TGTGCCAGCTCACCACCGAGGTGGGCAGAGCGAACCGGGGAGCTGTTTTTT
d_gene: .; v_gene: TRBV20-1; abundance: many; j_gene: TRBJ1-1; CDR3aa: CSASESAGKAFF; CDR3nt: TGCAGTGCTAGTGAGTCCGCGGGAAAAGCTTTCTTT
d_gene: .; v_gene: TRBV20-1; abundance: few; j_gene: TRBJ2-7; CDR3aa: CSARDLVSSYEQYF; CDR3nt: TGCAGTGCTAGAGATCTTGTCAGCTCCTACGAGCAGTACTTC
d_gene: .; v_gene: TRBV7-9; abundance: few; j_gene: TRBJ2-7; CDR3aa: CASSLGGHEQYF; CDR3nt: TGTGCCAGCAGCTTAGGAGGCCACGAGCAGTACTTC
d_gene: .; v_gene: TRBV5-1; abundance: many; j_gene: TRBJ1-6; CDR3aa: CASSLDSAGNSPLHF; CDR3nt: TGCGCCAGCAGCTTGGATTCGGCAGGCAATTCACCCCTCCACTTT
d_gene: TRBD1; v_gene: TRBV18; abundance: .; j_gene: TRBJ1-1; CDR3aa: CSSSPGQGSTEAFF; CDR3nt: TGTTCCAGCTCACCAGGACAGGGATCCACTGAAGCTTTCTTT
d_gene: .; v_gene: TRBV9; abundance: many; j_gene: TRBJ2-2; CDR3aa: CASSVQTPGELFF; CDR3nt: TGTGCCAGCAGCGTACAGACTCCCGGGGAGCTGTTTTTT
d_gene: TRBD2; v_gene: TRBV12-3/TRBV12-4; abundance: many; j_gene: TRBJ2-5; CDR3aa: CASSFLFDGGETQYF; CDR3nt: TGTGCCAGCAGTTTTTTGTTTGACGGGGGGGAGACCCAGTACTTC
d_gene: .; v_gene: TRBV4-2; abundance: .; j_gene: TRBJ2-7; CDR3aa: CASSQAPLQGFPYEQYF; CDR3nt: TGTGCCAGCAGCCAAGCCCCTTTACAGGGTTTCCCCTACGAGCAGTACTTC
d_gene: TRBD2; v_gene: TRBV20-1; abundance: many; j_gene: TRBJ2-7; CDR3aa: CSARDLAGVSNEQYF; CDR3nt: TGCAGTGCTAGAGATCTAGCGGGAGTTTCTAACGAGCAGTACTTC
d_gene: .; v_gene: TRBV14; abundance: few; j_gene: TRBJ2-2; CDR3aa: CASSQLGRNTGELFF; CDR3nt: TGTGCCAGCAGCCAGCTGGGTCGGAACACCGGGGAGCTGTTTTTT
d_gene: .; v_gene: TRBV6-5; abundance: many; j_gene: TRBJ1-1; CDR3aa: CASGRGEHTEAFF; CDR3nt: TGTGCCAGCGGGCGGGGGGAACACACTGAAGCTTTCTTT
d_gene: TRBD2; v_gene: TRBV20-1; abundance: .; j_gene: TRBJ2-7; CDR3aa: CSAHPGGGSYEQYF; CDR3nt: TGCAGTGCCCACCCGGGGGGAGGCTCCTACGAGCAGTACTTC
d_gene: .; v_gene: TRBV20-1; abundance: many; j_gene: TRBJ1-2; CDR3aa: CSAVQDSYGYTF; CDR3nt: TGCAGTGCTGTCCAGGACAGCTATGGCTACACCTTC
d_gene: .; v_gene: TRBV7-8; abundance: .; j_gene: TRBJ2-5; CDR3aa: CASSSHRKQETQYF; CDR3nt: TGTGCCAGCAGCTCTCACAGGAAGCAAGAGACCCAGTACTTC
d_gene: .; v_gene: TRBV10-3; abundance: many; j_gene: TRBJ1-5; CDR3aa: CAISESTAGPQHF; CDR3nt: TGTGCCATCAGTGAGTCCACCGCGGGGCCCCAGCATTTT
d_gene: TRBD2; v_gene: TRBV4-1; abundance: .; j_gene: TRBJ2-7; CDR3aa: CASRPGLAGVYEQYF; CDR3nt: TGCGCCAGCAGACCCGGGCTAGCGGGAGTATACGAGCAGTACTTC
d_gene: TRBD2; v_gene: TRBV7-8; abundance: few; j_gene: TRBJ2-1; CDR3aa: CASSSGTSYNEQFF; CDR3nt: TGTGCCAGCAGCTCCGGGACTAGCTACAATGAGCAGTTCTTC
d_gene: .; v_gene: TRBV20-1; abundance: many; j_gene: TRBJ2-5; CDR3aa: CSARASLETQYF; CDR3nt: TGCAGTGCTAGAGCCTCGCTTGAGACCCAGTACTTC
d_gene: .; v_gene: TRBV27; abundance: .; j_gene: TRBJ2-3; CDR3aa: CASLPLGGGLTDTQYF; CDR3nt: TGTGCCAGCCTCCCACTGGGCGGGGGCCTCACAGATACGCAGTATTTT
d_gene: .; v_gene: TRBV20-1; abundance: many; j_gene: TRBJ1-5; CDR3aa: CSARQGSNQPQHF; CDR3nt: TGCAGTGCTAGACAAGGGTCAAATCAGCCCCAGCATTTT
d_gene: TRBD2; v_gene: TRBV14; abundance: many; j_gene: TRBJ2-1; CDR3aa: CASSLYLSGRNEQFF; CDR3nt: TGTGCCAGCAGCCTATACCTTAGCGGGAGAAATGAGCAGTTCTTC
d_gene: .; v_gene: TRBV19; abundance: .; j_gene: TRBJ1-1; CDR3aa: CASSAGTSAEAFF; CDR3nt: TGTGCCAGTAGCGCCGGGACATCCGCAGAAGCTTTCTTT
d_gene: .; v_gene: TRBV28; abundance: many; j_gene: TRBJ1-2; CDR3aa: CASSPYIAPYGYTF; CDR3nt: TGTGCCAGCAGTCCATACATAGCCCCCTATGGCTACACCTTC
d_gene: .; v_gene: TRBV28; abundance: many; j_gene: TRBJ1-6; CDR3aa: CASSLSGRPDSPLHF; CDR3nt: TGTGCCAGCAGTTTATCGGGACGGCCCGATTCACCCCTCCACTTT
d_gene: .; v_gene: TRBV10-3; abundance: few; j_gene: TRBJ2-1; CDR3aa: CAIAAGYNEQFF; CDR3nt: TGTGCCATCGCGGCGGGATACAATGAGCAGTTCTTC
d_gene: .; v_gene: TRBV6-1; abundance: few; j_gene: TRBJ2-2; CDR3aa: CASSEWGFGGGYTGELFF; CDR3nt: TGTGCCAGCAGTGAATGGGGGTTTGGCGGGGGCTACACCGGGGAGCTGTTTTTT
d_gene: .; v_gene: TRBV5-1; abundance: few; j_gene: TRBJ1-4; CDR3aa: CASSSRGPNEKLFF; CDR3nt: TGCGCCAGCAGCTCCAGGGGACCTAATGAAAAACTTTTTTTT
d_gene: .; v_gene: TRBV20-1; abundance: .; j_gene: TRBJ2-6; CDR3aa: CSAPALGTLRSGANVLTF; CDR3nt: TGCAGTGCTCCAGCCCTTGGGACACTAAGGTCAGGGGCCAACGTCCTGACTTTC
d_gene: TRBD1; v_gene: TRBV6-5; abundance: many; j_gene: TRBJ2-7; CDR3aa: CASRGTETSYEQYF; CDR3nt: TGTGCCAGCAGGGGGACAGAAACCTCCTACGAGCAGTACTTC
d_gene: TRBD2; v_gene: TRBV10-2; abundance: .; j_gene: TRBJ2-2; CDR3aa: CASSGSKGREWTGELFF; CDR3nt: TGCGCCAGCAGTGGAAGCAAGGGGCGGGAGTGGACCGGGGAGCTGTTTTTT
d_gene: TRBD1; v_gene: TRBV5-1; abundance: many; j_gene: TRBJ2-1; CDR3aa: CASGDRVYEQFF; CDR3nt: TGCGCCAGCGGTGACAGGGTATATGAGCAGTTCTTC
d_gene: .; v_gene: TRBV11-1; abundance: .; j_gene: TRBJ2-2; CDR3aa: CASSLAVRPNTGELFF; CDR3nt: TGTGCCAGCAGCTTAGCCGTGCGCCCGAACACCGGGGAGCTGTTTTTC
d_gene: .; v_gene: TRBV5-1; abundance: many; j_gene: TRBJ2-7; CDR3aa: CASSLAGGQRAPYEQYF; CDR3nt: TGCGCCAGCAGCTTGGCCGGAGGCCAGCGGGCCCCCTACGAGCAGTACTTC
d_gene: .; v_gene: TRBV5-1; abundance: .; j_gene: TRBJ2-2; CDR3aa: CASSLGRVDTGELFF; CDR3nt: TGCGCCAGCAGCTTGGGCAGGGTCGACACCGGGGAGCTGTTTTTT
d_gene: .; v_gene: TRBV20-1; abundance: .; j_gene: TRBJ2-1; CDR3aa: CSAGDLAFREQFF; CDR3nt: TGCAGTGCTGGTGATCTAGCGTTCCGTGAGCAGTTCTTC
d_gene: TRBD1; v_gene: TRBV20-1; abundance: .; j_gene: TRBJ2-3; CDR3aa: CSACGQAPVLSTDTQYF; CDR3nt: TGCAGTGCCTGCGGACAGGCCCCCGTCTTGAGCACAGATACGCAGTATTTT
d_gene: .; v_gene: TRBV3-1; abundance: many; j_gene: TRBJ2-3; CDR3aa: CASSQLQDTQYF; CDR3nt: TGTGCCAGCAGCCAATTACAAGATACGCAGTATTTT
d_gene: .; v_gene: TRBV5-5; abundance: few; j_gene: TRBJ2-7; CDR3aa: CASSSPRQGVYEQYF; CDR3nt: TGTGCCAGCAGCTCCCCCCGGCAGGGAGTTTACGAGCAGTACTTC
d_gene: .; v_gene: TRBV10-3; abundance: many; j_gene: TRBJ1-1; CDR3aa: CATGSWGPEMGAFF; CDR3nt: TGTGCCACTGGGTCGTGGGGCCCCGAAATGGGGGCTTTCTTT
d_gene: .; v_gene: TRBV24-1; abundance: .; j_gene: TRBJ2-2; CDR3aa: CATSDLRPGELFF; CDR3nt: TGTGCCACCAGTGATTTGCGCCCCGGGGAGCTGTTTTTT
d_gene: .; v_gene: TRBV28; abundance: many; j_gene: TRBJ2-3; CDR3aa: CASSFGGTYDTQYF; CDR3nt: TGTGCCAGCAGTTTCGGCGGAACTTACGATACGCAGTATTTT
d_gene: .; v_gene: TRBV5-1; abundance: many; j_gene: TRBJ2-4; CDR3aa: CASSVTGQGAKNIQYF; CDR3nt: TGCGCCAGCAGCGTAACAGGGCAGGGGGCCAAAAACATTCAGTACTTC
d_gene: .; v_gene: TRBV5-1; abundance: .; j_gene: TRBJ2-5; CDR3aa: CASGEGTTKYQETQYF; CDR3nt: TGCGCCAGCGGTGAGGGAACAACCAAGTACCAAGAGACCCAGTACTTC
d_gene: TRBD1; v_gene: TRBV12-3/TRBV12-4; abundance: many; j_gene: TRBJ1-4; CDR3aa: CASSQQGVGEKLFF; CDR3nt: TGTGCCAGCAGTCAACAGGGGGTCGGTGAAAAACTGTTTTTT